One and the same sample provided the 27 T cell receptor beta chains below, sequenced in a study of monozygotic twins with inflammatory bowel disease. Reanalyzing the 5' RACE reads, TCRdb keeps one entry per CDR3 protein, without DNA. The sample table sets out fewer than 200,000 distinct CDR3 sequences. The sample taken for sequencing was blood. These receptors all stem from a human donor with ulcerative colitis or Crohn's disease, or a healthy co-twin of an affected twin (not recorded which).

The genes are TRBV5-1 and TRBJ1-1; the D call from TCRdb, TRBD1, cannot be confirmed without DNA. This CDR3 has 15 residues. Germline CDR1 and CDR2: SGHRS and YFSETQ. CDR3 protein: CASTPEGGKNTEAFF.

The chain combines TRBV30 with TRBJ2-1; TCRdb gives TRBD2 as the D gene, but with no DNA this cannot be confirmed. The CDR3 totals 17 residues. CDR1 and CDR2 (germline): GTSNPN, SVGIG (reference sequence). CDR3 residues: CAWSRETGTSGKYEQFF.

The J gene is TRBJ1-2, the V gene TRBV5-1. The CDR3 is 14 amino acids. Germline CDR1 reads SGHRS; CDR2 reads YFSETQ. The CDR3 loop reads CASSLTTDNYGYTF.

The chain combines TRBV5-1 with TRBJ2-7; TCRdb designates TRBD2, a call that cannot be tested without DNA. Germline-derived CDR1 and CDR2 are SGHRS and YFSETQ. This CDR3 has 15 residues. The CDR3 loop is CASSLEASGAYEQYF.

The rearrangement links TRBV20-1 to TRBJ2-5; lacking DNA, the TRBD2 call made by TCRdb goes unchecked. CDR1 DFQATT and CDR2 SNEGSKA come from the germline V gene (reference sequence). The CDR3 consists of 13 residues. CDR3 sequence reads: CSASALEGETQYF.

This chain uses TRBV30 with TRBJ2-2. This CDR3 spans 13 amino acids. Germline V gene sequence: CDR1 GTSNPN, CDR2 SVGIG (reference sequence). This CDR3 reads CAWSETNTGELFF.

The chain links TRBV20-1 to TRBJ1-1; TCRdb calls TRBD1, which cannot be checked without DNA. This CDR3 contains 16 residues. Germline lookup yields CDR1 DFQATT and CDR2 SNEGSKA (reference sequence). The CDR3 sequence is CSARVPQGRKDTEAFF.

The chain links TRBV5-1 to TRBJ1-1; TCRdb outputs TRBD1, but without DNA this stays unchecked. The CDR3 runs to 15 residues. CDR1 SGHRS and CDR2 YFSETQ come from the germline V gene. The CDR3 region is CASSLDGRGFGEAFF.

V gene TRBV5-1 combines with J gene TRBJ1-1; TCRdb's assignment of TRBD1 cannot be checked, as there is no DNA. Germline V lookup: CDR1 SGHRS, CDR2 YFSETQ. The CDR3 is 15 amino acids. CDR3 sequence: CASSRGGALNTEAFF.

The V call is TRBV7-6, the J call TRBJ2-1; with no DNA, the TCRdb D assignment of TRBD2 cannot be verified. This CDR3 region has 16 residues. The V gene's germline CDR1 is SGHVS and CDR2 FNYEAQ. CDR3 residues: CASSLVAGVAYNEQFF.

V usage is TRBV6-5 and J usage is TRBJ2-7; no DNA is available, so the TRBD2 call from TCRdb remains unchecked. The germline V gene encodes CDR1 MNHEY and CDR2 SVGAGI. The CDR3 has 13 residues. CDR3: CASSYDIASRQYF.

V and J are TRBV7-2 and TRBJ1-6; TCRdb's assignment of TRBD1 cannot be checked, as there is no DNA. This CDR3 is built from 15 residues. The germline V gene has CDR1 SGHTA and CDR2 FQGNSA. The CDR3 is CASSLGQGASSPLHF. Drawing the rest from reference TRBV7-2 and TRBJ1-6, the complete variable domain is GAGVSQSPSNKVTEKGKDVELRCDPISGHTALYWYRQSLGQGLEFLIYFQGNSAPDKSGLPSDRFSAERTGGSVSTLTIQRTQQEDSAVYLCASSLGQGASSPLHFGNGTRLTVT.

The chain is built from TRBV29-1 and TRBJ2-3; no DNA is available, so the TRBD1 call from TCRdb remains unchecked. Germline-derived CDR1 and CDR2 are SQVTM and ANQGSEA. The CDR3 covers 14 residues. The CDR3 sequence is CSVEDRGRPDTQYF.

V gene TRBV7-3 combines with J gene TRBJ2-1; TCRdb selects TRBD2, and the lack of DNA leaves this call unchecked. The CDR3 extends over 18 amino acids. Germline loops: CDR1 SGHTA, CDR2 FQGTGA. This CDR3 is CASSPNLAGGPTGNEQFF.

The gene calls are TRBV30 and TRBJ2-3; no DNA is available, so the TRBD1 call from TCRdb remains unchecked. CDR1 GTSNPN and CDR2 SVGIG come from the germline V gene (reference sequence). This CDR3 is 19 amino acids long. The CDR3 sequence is CAWTLGELAVGGTTDTQYF.

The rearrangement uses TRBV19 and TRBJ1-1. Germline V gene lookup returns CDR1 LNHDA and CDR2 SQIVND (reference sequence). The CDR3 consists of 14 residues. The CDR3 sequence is CASVVGRVNTEAFF.

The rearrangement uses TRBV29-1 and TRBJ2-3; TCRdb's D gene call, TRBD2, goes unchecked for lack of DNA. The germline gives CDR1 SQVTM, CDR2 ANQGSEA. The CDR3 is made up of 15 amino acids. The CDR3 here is CSVEITGGLGDTQYF.

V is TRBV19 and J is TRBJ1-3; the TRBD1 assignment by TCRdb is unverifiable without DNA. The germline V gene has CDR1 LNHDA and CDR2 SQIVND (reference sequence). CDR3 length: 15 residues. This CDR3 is CASSPGPRSGNTIYF.

Here the CDR3 reads CASKPGGLYEQYF. The chain combines TRBV2 with TRBJ2-7; TCRdb indicates TRBD1, and absent DNA this call remains unverified. The germline V gene encodes CDR1 SNHLY and CDR2 FYNNEI. The CDR3 sequence is 13 residues long. Complete variable domain (other parts from reference TRBV2 and TRBJ2-7): EPEVTQTPSHQVTQMGQEVILRCVPISNHLYFYWYRQILGQKVEFLVSFYNNEISEKSEIFDDQFSVERPDGSNFTLKIRSTKLEDSAMYFCASKPGGLYEQYFGPGTRLTVT.

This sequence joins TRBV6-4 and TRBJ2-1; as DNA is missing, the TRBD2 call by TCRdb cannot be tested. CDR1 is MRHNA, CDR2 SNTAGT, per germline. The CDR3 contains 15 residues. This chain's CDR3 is CASSERESLYNEQFF.

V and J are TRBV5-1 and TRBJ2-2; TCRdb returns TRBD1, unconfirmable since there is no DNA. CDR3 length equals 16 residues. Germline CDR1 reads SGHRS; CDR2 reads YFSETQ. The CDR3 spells CASSFPTGREDGELFF.

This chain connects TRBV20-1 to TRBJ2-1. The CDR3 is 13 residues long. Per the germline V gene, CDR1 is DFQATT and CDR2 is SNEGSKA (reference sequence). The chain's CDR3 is CSARDSTTNEQFF.

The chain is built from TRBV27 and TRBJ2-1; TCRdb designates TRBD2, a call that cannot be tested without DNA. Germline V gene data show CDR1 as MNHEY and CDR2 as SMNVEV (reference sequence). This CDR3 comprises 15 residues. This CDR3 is CASSKERDVYNEQFF.

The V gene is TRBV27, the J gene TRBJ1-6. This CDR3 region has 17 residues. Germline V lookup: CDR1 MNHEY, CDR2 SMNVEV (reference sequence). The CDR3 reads CASSFLGITSYNSPLHF.

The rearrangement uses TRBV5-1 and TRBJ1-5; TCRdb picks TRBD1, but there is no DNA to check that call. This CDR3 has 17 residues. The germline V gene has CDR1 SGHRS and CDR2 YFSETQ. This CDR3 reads CASSSATGYTGNQPQHF.

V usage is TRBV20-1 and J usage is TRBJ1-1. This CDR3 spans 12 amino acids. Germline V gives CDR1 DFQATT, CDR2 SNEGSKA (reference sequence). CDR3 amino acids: CSAPILDTEAFF.

CDR3 sequence reads: CASSKGLAGDYEQYF. This sequence joins TRBV5-4 and TRBJ2-7; with no DNA, the TCRdb D assignment of TRBD2 cannot be verified. The CDR3 covers 15 residues. Germline loops: CDR1 SGHNT, CDR2 YYREEE (reference sequence).